This record concerns one T cell receptor beta chain sequence. V lost 1 base and J lost 4, with 13 bases in between. Germline assignment: CDR1 MDHEN and CDR2 SYDVKM. This CDR3 comprises 15 residues. With a J-beta primer mix and a sample-barcoded 5' primer, a second PCR ran roughly 6 to 11 cycles. TCRdb re-called the 5' RACE reads through MiXCR, storing one row per CDR3 protein. The sample consists of almost 800,000 distinct CDR3 sequences, 58% of them appearing once. This record belongs to a study of blood T cells in healthy people across ages. The source of this sequence is a young man in good health. The sequenced sample was blood. This rearrangement joins TRBV28 to TRBJ1-2; D perhaps matches TRBD1 (5 bases). The CDR3 DNA sequence: TGTGCCAGCAGTTTATTAGGAGGGGCTGGCTATGGCTACACCTTC. This encodes CASSLLGGAGYGYTF.